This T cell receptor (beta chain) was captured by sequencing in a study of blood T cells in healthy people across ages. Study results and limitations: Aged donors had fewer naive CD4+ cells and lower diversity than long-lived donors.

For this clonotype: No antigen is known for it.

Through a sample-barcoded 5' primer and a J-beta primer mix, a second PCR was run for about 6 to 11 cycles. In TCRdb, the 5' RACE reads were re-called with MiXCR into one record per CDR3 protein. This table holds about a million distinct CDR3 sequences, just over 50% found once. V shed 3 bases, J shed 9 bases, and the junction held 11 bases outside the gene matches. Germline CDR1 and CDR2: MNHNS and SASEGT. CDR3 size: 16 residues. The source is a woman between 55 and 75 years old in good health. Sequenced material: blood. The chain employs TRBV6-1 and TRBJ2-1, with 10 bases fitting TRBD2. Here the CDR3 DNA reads TGTGCCAGCAGTGAGACAACTAGCGGGATAAGAGCTGAGCAGTTCTTC. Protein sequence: CASSETTSGIRAEQFF.